This T cell receptor beta chain was found in a study of T cell responses to AZD1222 COVID-19 vaccine. Findings of the study overall: It was only after the peak T cell response that any repertoires were sampled. Mostly white British, mostly female donors; authors suggested clonal diversity may be underestimated.

Assay: immunoSEQ multiplex PCR; the TCRdb copy retains only in-frame clones and omits some. The table includes around 130,000 clones, approximately 94% detected once. Germline-derived CDR1 and CDR2 are MNHEY and SVGAGI. Trimming took off 6 bases at V and 4 bases at J, with 11 bases between the two ends. This CDR3 contains 13 residues. This clone showed up just a few times. Its antigen is as yet unknown. Source: peripheral blood, taken on day 0 of AZD1222 vaccination. This rearrangement joins TRBV6-5 to TRBJ2-3; D is unresolved. This clonotype was sampled from an adult in good health. The CDR3 sequence: CASSKREADTQYF. Here the CDR3 DNA reads TGTGCCAGCAGCAAGCGCGAGGCAGATACGCAGTATTTT.